This TCR beta chain was recovered during a study of T-cell memory formation after mild COVID-19. Only a few counts were recorded for this clonotype. TCRdb independently ran MiXCR on the 5' RACE reads; one entry per CDR3 protein. The table shows more than 350,000 distinct CDR3 sequences, with 16% occurring only once. The germline CDR1 and CDR2 sequences are KGHSH and LQKENI. Between the trimmed V and J ends, which lost 2 bases and 2 bases, there was a span of 10 bases. There are 15 residues in the CDR3. The receptor was isolated from a man between 18 and 29 years old who had mild COVID-19 (a few samples of this study predate the infection). Cell type and time point are not known. The chain recombines TRBV18 with TRBJ1-3; no clear D. Sequencing input: PBMCs or a T cell subset sorted from them (not recorded which). The CDR3 reads CASSPGSAAGNTIYF. Here the CDR3 DNA reads TGTGCCAGCTCACCAGGGTCAGCCGCTGGAAACACCATATATTTT.